These 28 T cell receptor beta chains were sequenced from one sample in a study of blood T cell repertoires in COVID-19. Sequenced by immunoSEQ multiplex PCR; TCRdb stores in-frame clones only, minus some. The sample holds just over 90,000 clones; approximately 86% are singletons and the top ten take about 19%. Sequencing was performed on peripheral blood. The receptor source for this set is a woman older than 75 with acute or convalescent COVID-19.

This chain links TRBV2 with TRBJ1-2, with 7 bases matching TRBD1. V was clipped by 7 bases and J by 4 bases; unmatched bases: 9. There are 14 residues in the CDR3. Per the germline V gene, CDR1 is SNHLY and CDR2 is FYNNEI. The CDR3 sequence: CASTNTGAVYGYTF. In DNA, the CDR3 is TGTGCCAGCACGAACACAGGGGCGGTCTATGGCTACACCTTC.

J is TRBJ1-2 and V is TRBV12-3 or TRBV12-4; no reliable D call. The CDR3 is 13 residues long. V was cut by 1 base and J by 8 bases, with 11 bases left in between. CDR3 amino acids: CASSLVQAKGYTF. CDR3 DNA sequence: TGTGCCAGCAGTTTAGTTCAGGCTAAGGGCTACACCTTC.

The chain carries TRBV5-1 and TRBJ1-2; D not certain. Germline loops: CDR1 SGHRS, CDR2 YFSETQ. This CDR3 contains 9 residues. Trimming pared 10 bases from V and 4 bases from J, leaving 5 bases between. The CDR3 DNA reads as TGCGCCCGTGTCTATGGCTACACCTTC. The encoded protein is CARVYGYTF. Together with reference TRBV5-1 and TRBJ1-2, the CDR3 gives the full variable domain: KAGVTQTPRYLIKTRGQQVTLSCSPISGHRSVSWYQQTPGQGLQFLFEYFSETQRNKGNFPGRFSGRQFSNSRSEMNVSTLELGDSALYLCARVYGYTFGSGTRLTVV.

This sequence joins TRBV6-5 and TRBJ2-7; 8 bases are a match to TRBD2. The CDR3 runs 14 residues. V shed 11 bases, J shed 3 bases, and the junction held 12 bases outside the gene matches. CDR1 MNHEY and CDR2 SVGAGI come from the germline V gene. CDR3 loop: CAARSGGSLYEQYF. The CDR3 DNA reads TGTGCCGCGAGGAGCGGGGGAAGTCTCTACGAGCAGTACTTC.

This rearrangement joins TRBV4-1 to TRBJ1-2; TRBD1 matches 9 bases. There are 14 residues in the CDR3. Germline CDR1 and CDR2: MGHRA and YSYEKL. J gave up 6 bases and V 0 bases, and 2 bases lay outside the gene matches. The CDR3 here is CASSQEQGAHGYTF. The CDR3 DNA sequence: TGCGCCAGCAGCCAAGAACAGGGGGCCCATGGCTACACCTTC.

V and J are TRBV5-1 and TRBJ2-1, with D perhaps TRBD1 (6 bases). The CDR3 sequence is 14 residues long. Germline loops: CDR1 SGHRS, CDR2 YFSETQ. Trimming pared 4 bases from V and 0 bases from J, leaving 8 bases between. The CDR3 DNA is TGCGCCAGCAGCGGGGGCAACTCCTACAATGAGCAGTTCTTC. Translated: CASSGGNSYNEQFF.

This clone was observed a few times. V usage is TRBV24-1 and J usage is TRBJ2-3; D perhaps matches TRBD2 (7 bases). The V end was cut by 4 bases, the J end by 2 bases, with 12 bases between. The CDR3 totals 15 residues. From germline, CDR1 is KGHDR and CDR2 SFDVKD. In DNA form, the CDR3 reads TGTGCCACCAGTGAGCTAGGGGGGGACACAGATACGCAGTATTTT. It specifies CATSELGGDTDTQYF.

This chain uses TRBV18 with TRBJ1-5, with D perhaps TRBD1 (5 bases). The germline V gene encodes CDR1 KGHSH and CDR2 LQKENI. The CDR3 runs to 15 residues. V lost 2 bases to trimming and J lost 0 bases, with 8 bases between them. The CDR3 protein is CASSPGGTSNQPQHF. The CDR3 DNA sequence: TGTGCCAGCTCACCAGGGGGGACTAGCAATCAGCCCCAGCATTTT.

V usage is TRBV7-6 and J usage is TRBJ1-2; no clear D. In germline, CDR1 is SGHVS, CDR2 FNYEAQ. The V gene lost 6 bases and the J gene lost 4 bases, with 9 bases spanning the gap. The CDR3 sequence is 12 residues long. Here the CDR3 reads CASSSGTYGYTF. CDR3 bases: TGTGCCAGCAGTTCGGGAACCTATGGCTACACCTTC. The variable domain in full, with the rest retrieved from reference TRBV7-6 and TRBJ1-2, is GAGVSQSPRYKVTKRGQDVALRCDPISGHVSLYWYRQALGQGPEFLTYFNYEAQQDKSGLPNDRFSAERPEGSISTLTIQRTEQRDSAMYRCASSSGTYGYTFGSGTRLTVV.

The V and J genes are TRBV23-1 and TRBJ2-7, with D perhaps TRBD2 (7 bases). TRBV23-1 is flagged as an ORF with uncertain function. Trimming shortened V by 0 bases and J by 5 bases, and 17 bases separated the two germline ends. The CDR3 sequence is 16 residues long. This CDR3 is CASSQSSRGGGDEQYF. CDR3 nucleotides: TGCGCCAGCAGTCAATCTTCCAGGGGAGGGGGTGACGAGCAGTACTTC.

The chain joins TRBV19 to TRBJ1-5, with D maybe TRBD1 (5 bases). This CDR3 has 14 amino acids. Between the trimmed V and J ends, which lost 3 bases and 6 bases, there was a span of 12 bases. The germline V gene encodes CDR1 LNHDA and CDR2 SQIVND (reference sequence). Here the CDR3 reads CASSIAGFGQPQHF. CDR3 in DNA: TGTGCCAGTAGTATTGCAGGGTTCGGTCAGCCCCAGCATTTT.

The chain links TRBV3-1 (or the pseudogene TRBV3-2) to TRBJ2-5, with 10 bases lining up with TRBD2. From germline, CDR1 is LGHDT and CDR2 YNNKEL (reference sequence). CDR3 size: 16 residues. The V and J ends lost 4 bases and 3 bases, in that order; junction bases with no gene match: 8. CDR3 sequence (DNA): TGTGCCAGCAGCCGGACTAGCGGCCGACGGGAAGAGACCCAGTACTTC. Protein sequence: CASSRTSGRREETQYF.

V and J are TRBV11-1 and TRBJ2-7; possible D gene TRBD1, 6 bases. This CDR3 spans 13 amino acids. Germline CDR1 reads SGHAT; CDR2 reads FQDESV (reference sequence). V was trimmed by 5 bases and J by 4 bases, leaving 12 bases between them. Written as DNA, the CDR3 is TGTGCCAGCAGCCCCTTTGGACAGTACGAGCAGTACTTC. Its protein product is CASSPFGQYEQYF. The whole variable domain, filled in from reference TRBV11-1 and TRBJ2-7, reads EAEVAQSPRYKITEKSQAVAFWCDPISGHATLYWYRQILGQGPELLVQFQDESVVDDSQLPKDRFSAERLKGVDSTLKIQPAELGDSAMYLCASSPFGQYEQYFGPGTRLTVT.

This sequence joins TRBV4-2 and TRBJ1-2; 7 bases are shared with TRBD1. The CDR3 covers 16 residues. Germline CDR1 is LGHNA and CDR2 is YNFKEQ. V shed 0 bases, J shed 4 bases, and the junction held 8 bases outside the gene matches. The CDR3 protein is CASSQDLAGGLYGYTF. The CDR3 coding sequence is TGTGCCAGCAGCCAAGATCTGGCAGGGGGGCTCTATGGCTACACCTTC.

V and J are TRBV7-9 and TRBJ1-6; no firm D call. The CDR3 is made up of 14 amino acids. Germline V gene lookup returns CDR1 SEHNR and CDR2 FQNEAQ (reference sequence). V was cut by 5 bases and J by 0 bases, with 5 bases left in between. The CDR3 sequence: CASSKSSYNSPLHF. The CDR3 region has the DNA TGTGCCAGCAGCAAGAGCTCCTATAATTCACCCCTCCACTTT.

This clone came up a few times. The gene calls are TRBV5-1 and TRBJ1-1, with unresolved D. The germline V gene has CDR1 SGHRS and CDR2 YFSETQ. This CDR3 is 15 amino acids long. Trimming took off 0 bases at V and 3 bases at J, with 12 bases between the two ends. CDR3 sequence (DNA): TGCGCCAGCAGCTTGGCCGCTGGGCAGCACACTGAAGCTTTCTTT. It specifies CASSLAAGQHTEAFF.

This chain links TRBV6-5 with TRBJ1-5; D remains unclear. Germline CDR1 reads MNHEY; CDR2 reads SVGAGI. The CDR3 covers 15 residues. V lost 5 bases and J lost 7, with 18 bases in between. In nucleotides, the CDR3 is TGTGCCAGCAGTCCAACTAGGGTGCGCGGGCAGCCCCAGCATTTT. Encoded protein: CASSPTRVRGQPQHF.

The V and J genes are TRBV28 and TRBJ1-5; D is uncertain. The V end was cut by 2 bases, the J end by 9 bases, with 8 bases between. Looked up from germline, CDR1 is MDHEN and CDR2 is SYDVKM. This CDR3 is 12 amino acids long. CDR3 bases: TGTGCCAGCAGTTTAGTCCAATCGCCCCAGCATTTT. Translated: CASSLVQSPQHF.

The chain joins TRBV14 to TRBJ2-2; 7 bases are a match to TRBD1. Germline V gene data show CDR1 as SGHDN and CDR2 as FVKESK. V dropped 5 bases and J dropped 2; count of bases not matched to a gene: 11. The CDR3 extends over 17 amino acids. CDR3 bases: TGTGCCAGCAGCGCAAGAATACAGGGGTCCAACACCGGGGAGCTGTTTTTT. Translated: CASSARIQGSNTGELFF.

This clone was recorded a few times. The rearrangement uses TRBV23-1 and TRBJ1-1; 7 bases agree with TRBD1. TRBV23-1 qualifies as an ORF whose function is uncertain. The CDR3 covers 13 residues. The V gene end was trimmed by 5 bases and the J gene end by 4 bases; junction bases not matched to a gene: 4. CDR3 sequence (DNA): TGCGCCAGCAGTAAACAGGGGACCACTGAAGCTTTCTTT. This encodes CASSKQGTTEAFF.

As regards this clone: A read error may account for a junction end that differs from germline. The V gene is TRBV7-9, the J gene TRBJ2-4; 7 bases match TRBD1. Germline CDR1 is SEHNR and CDR2 is FQNEAQ (reference sequence). The CDR3 extends over 15 amino acids. The CDR3 here is CASSHDRVAKNIQYF. CDR3 coding DNA: TGTGCCAGCAGCCATGACAGGGTGGCCAAAAACATTCAGTACTTT.

This chain links TRBV7-2 with TRBJ2-5, with 9 bases fitting TRBD1. The CDR3 is 15 amino acids. In germline, CDR1 is SGHTA, CDR2 FQGNSA. The V segment lost 2 bases and the J segment 3 bases; nucleotides outside the gene matches: 4. CDR3 protein: CASSLRGTGKETQYF. Here the CDR3 DNA reads TGTGCCAGCAGCTTAAGGGGGACAGGGAAAGAGACCCAGTACTTC.

The chain has TRBV7-9 and TRBJ1-2; D is ambiguous. Trimming took 7 bases from V and 2 from J, leaving 11 bases between them. The length of the CDR3 is 13 residues. Germline-derived CDR1 and CDR2 are SEHNR and FQNEAQ (reference sequence). As DNA, the CDR3 is TGTGCCAGCAACTTCGCGGAGAACTATGGCTACACCTTC. Encoded protein: CASNFAENYGYTF.

This chain joins TRBV6-5 and TRBJ2-1; 9 nucleotides match TRBD1. Trimming took 0 bases from V and 4 from J; bases not matched to a gene: 4. Germline-derived CDR1 and CDR2 are MNHEY and SVGAGI. The CDR3 length is 16 residues. The CDR3: CASSYSGTGSYNEQFF. DNA of the CDR3: TGTGCCAGCAGTTACTCCGGGACAGGGTCGTACAATGAGCAGTTCTTC.

The chain recombines TRBV4-1 with TRBJ1-5; D possibly corresponds to TRBD1 (6 bases). Between the trimmed V and J ends, which lost 3 bases and 3 bases, there was a span of 12 bases. Germline CDR1 is MGHRA and CDR2 is YSYEKL. The CDR3 spans 15 residues. The CDR3 DNA sequence: TGCGCCAGCAGCCAGATACAGGGCTACAATCAGCCCCAGCATTTT. This gives the protein CASSQIQGYNQPQHF.

Turning to this clone: The same CDR3 can be traced to other DNA sequences in this sample. This chain uses TRBV5-1 with TRBJ1-1, with a weak D call TRBD1 (5 bases). CDR1 is SGHRS, CDR2 YFSETQ, per germline. V lost 1 base to trimming and J lost 1 base, with 5 bases between them. This CDR3 comprises 13 residues. As DNA, the CDR3 is TGCGCCAGCAGCTTGACAGGGAACACTGAAGCTTTCTTT. This encodes CASSLTGNTEAFF.

This chain's CDR3 is CASTGEGLGEQYF. The CDR3 region has the DNA TGTGCCAGCACCGGGGAAGGTCTTGGCGAGCAGTACTTC. The chain uses TRBV11-3 and TRBJ2-7, with D possibly TRBD2 on 5 matching bases. V shed 7 bases and J shed 6 bases, with 16 bases lying between them. Germline CDR1 and CDR2: SGHNT and YENEEA. The CDR3 contains 13 residues.

The chain couples TRBV7-9 to TRBJ2-1; perhaps TRBD2 as D (5 bases). Trimming pared 5 bases from V and 5 bases from J, leaving 13 bases between. The length of the CDR3 is 14 residues. Germline V gene lookup returns CDR1 SEHNR and CDR2 FQNEAQ (reference sequence). DNA for the CDR3: TGTGCCAGCAGCCGAAATACTAGGGACAATGAGCAGTTCTTC. This encodes CASSRNTRDNEQFF.